This TCR beta chain was documented in a study of shared clonotypes between healthy human individuals. Generated by immunoSEQ multiplex PCR, the TCRdb table keeps only in-frame clones and is missing some. This table has about 1.5 million clones, around 97% appearing once. Notes on this clone: Antigen unknown.

Study outcomes and limitations: Rarefaction analysis demonstrated incomplete sorted-subset sequencing notwithstanding large depth. Generation probabilities of non-shared clonotypes were lower (relative to those shared by all four donors). Represented diversity, genetic and exposure-history alike, was limited by few donors.

The sequence was obtained from a man younger than 40 in good health. Sequenced input: naive CD4+ T cells sorted from blood. Subset indicated: CD45RA+ positively selected.

The CDR3, as DNA: TGTGCCAGCAGTTATACCGGGACAGGGGGCTACGAGCAGTACTTC. This sequence encodes CASSYTGTGGYEQYF. The V and J genes are TRBV9 and TRBJ2-7, with 11 bases that match TRBD1. V was clipped by 5 bases and J by 3 bases; unmatched bases: 7. Germline loops: CDR1 SGDLS, CDR2 YYNGEE. CDR3 size: 15 residues.